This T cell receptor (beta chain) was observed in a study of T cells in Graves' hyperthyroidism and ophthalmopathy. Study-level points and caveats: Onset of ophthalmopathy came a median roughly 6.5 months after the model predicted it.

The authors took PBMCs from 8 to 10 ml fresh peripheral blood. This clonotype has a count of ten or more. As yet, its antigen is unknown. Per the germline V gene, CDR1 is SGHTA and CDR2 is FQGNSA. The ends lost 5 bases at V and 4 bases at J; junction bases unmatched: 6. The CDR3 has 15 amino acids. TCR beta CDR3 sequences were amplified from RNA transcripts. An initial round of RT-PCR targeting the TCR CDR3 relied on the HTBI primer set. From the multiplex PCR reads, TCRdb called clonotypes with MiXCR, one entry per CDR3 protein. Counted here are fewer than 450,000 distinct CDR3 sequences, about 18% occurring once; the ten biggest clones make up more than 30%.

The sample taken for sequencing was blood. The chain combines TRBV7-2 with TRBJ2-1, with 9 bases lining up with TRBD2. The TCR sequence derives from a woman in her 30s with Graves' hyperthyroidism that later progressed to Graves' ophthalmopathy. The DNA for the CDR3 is TGTGCCAGCAGCCCTGGGACTAGCCGATACAATGAGCAGTTCTTC. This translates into CASSPGTSRYNEQFF.